A selection of T cell receptor beta chains follows, all from one sample in a study of CD8 T cells in ankylosing spondylitis. MiXCR was run by TCRdb on the 5' RACE reads, yielding one entry per CDR3 protein. The profile covers fewer than 350,000 distinct CDR3 sequences, with roughly 12% appearing a single time and 9.1% taken by the ten largest. Material: blood, either unsorted or a sorted T cell fraction (not recorded which). These receptors were taken from a female donor with ankylosing spondylitis or in good health (not recorded which). Both conserved end residues are part of each CDR3.

TRBJ2-6 | TRBV10-3 | CAISVSSTRPSGANVLTF
TRBJ2-2 | TRBV6-2/TRBV6-3 | CASRTGGPGELFF
TRBJ2-7 | TRBV5-8 | CASSLARLGRQYF
TRBJ2-3 | TRBV20-1 | CCALTGGLARGTDTQYF
TRBJ2-1 | TRBV12-3/TRBV12-4 | CASSPIDRGFLYEQFF
TRBJ2-1 | TRBV20-1 | CSARLDEQFF
TRBJ1-6 | TRBV28 | CASSLSGQPLHF
TRBJ1-5 | TRBV28 | CASSTSRGLQPQHF
TRBJ2-3 | TRBV6-5 | CASSSGTRGPRGDTQYF
TRBJ1-1 | TRBV20-1 | CSASLAGSIEAFF
TRBJ2-7 | TRBV6-2/TRBV6-3 | CASSYTAGGEQYF
TRBJ2-3 | TRBV20-1 | CSVDFRETSTDTQYF
TRBJ1-1 | TRBV20-1 | CSAREGGNTEAFF
TRBJ2-7 | TRBV20-1 | CSASIKGQSYEQYF
TRBJ2-1 | TRBV20-1 | CSASPRKGYEQFF
TRBJ1-1 | TRBV12-3/TRBV12-4 | CASSLGTGLNTEAFF
TRBJ2-2 | TRBV5-1 | CASSSTTGDTGELFF
TRBJ2-3 | TRBV7-9 | CASSGRSLQAADTQYF
TRBJ1-2 | TRBV20-1 | CSARKGEGYTF
TRBJ2-1 | TRBV11-2 | CASSLVGLGQGWHIEQFF
TRBJ2-6 | TRBV6-5 | CASTSGANVLTF
TRBJ2-1 | TRBV20-1 | CSVVERPGDWNEQFF
TRBJ2-4 | TRBV5-1 | CASSRSLGTALAKNIQYF
TRBJ2-5 | TRBV20-1 | CCARDLRDYSTETQYF
TRBJ1-4 | TRBV5-1 | CASSLEGRDSTNEKLFF
TRBJ2-7 | TRBV20-1 | CSARGQGRVREQYF
TRBJ1-3 | TRBV5-1 | CASSLEGTPSIGNTIYF
TRBJ1-5 | TRBV12-3/TRBV12-4 | CASSLDGGGPQHF
TRBJ1-3 | TRBV9 | CASSTGDFSGNTIYF
TRBJ2-7 | TRBV18 | CASSPLGTGAYEQYF
TRBJ1-2 | TRBV4-3 | CASSQDNGANYGYTF
TRBJ1-1 | TRBV14 | CASSPGPSTRAFF
TRBJ1-2 | TRBV29-1 | CSVDQGAGYGYPF